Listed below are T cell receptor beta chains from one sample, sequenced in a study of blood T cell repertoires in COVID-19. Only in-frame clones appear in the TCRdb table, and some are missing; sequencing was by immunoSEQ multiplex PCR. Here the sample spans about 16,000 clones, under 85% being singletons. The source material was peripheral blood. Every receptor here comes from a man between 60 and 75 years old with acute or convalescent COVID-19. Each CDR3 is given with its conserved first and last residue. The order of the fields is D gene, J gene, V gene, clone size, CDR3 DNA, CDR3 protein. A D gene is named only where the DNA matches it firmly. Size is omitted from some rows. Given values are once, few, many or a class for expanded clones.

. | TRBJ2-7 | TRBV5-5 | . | TGTGCCAGCAGCTTGGGTGGGACTGGGTACTACGAGCAGTACTTC | CASSLGGTGYYEQYF
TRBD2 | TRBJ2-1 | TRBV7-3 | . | TGTGCCAGCAGCGAACTAGCGGGGTATGAGCAGTTCTTC | CASSELAGYEQFF
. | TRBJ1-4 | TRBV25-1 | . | TGTGCCAGCAGTGAATACGACAGCAAGGAATATAATGAAAAACTGTTTTTT | CASSEYDSKEYNEKLFF
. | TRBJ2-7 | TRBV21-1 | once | TGTGCCAGCAGCAAAGCCGGGTCGGGTAGCGGGAGTGCTCGCGAGCAGTACTTC | CASSKAGSGSGSAREQYF
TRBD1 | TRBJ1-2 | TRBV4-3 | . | TGCGCCAGCAGCCAGGGGACAGGGAACTATGGCTACACCTTC | CASSQGTGNYGYTF
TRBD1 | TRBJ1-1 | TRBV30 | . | TGTGCCTGGAGGGACAGGGGCTCAGTCGAAGCTTTCTTT | CAWRDRGSVEAFF
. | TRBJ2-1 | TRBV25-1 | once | TGTGCCAGCAGTGCCGTTGGTGGGGCGGAGCAGTTCTTC | CASSAVGGAEQFF
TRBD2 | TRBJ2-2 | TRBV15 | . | TGTGCCACCAGCGAAACGGGGGGGCTGAACACCGGGGAGCTGTTTTTT | CATSETGGLNTGELFF
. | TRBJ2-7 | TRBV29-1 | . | TGCAGCGTCGAAACAGGGTACGAGCAGTACTTC | CSVETGYEQYF
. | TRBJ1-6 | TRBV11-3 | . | TGTGCCAGCAGCTTAGGGGGGGGGACAAAATCACCCCTCCACTTT | CASSLGGGTKSPLHF
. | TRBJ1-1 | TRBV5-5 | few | TGTGCCAGCAGCATTACAGGGATCAATACTGAAGCTTTCTTT | CASSITGINTEAFF
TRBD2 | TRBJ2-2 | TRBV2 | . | TGTGCCAGCAGTGAAGGACTAGCGGGGGTGAACACCGGGGAGCTGTTTTTT | CASSEGLAGVNTGELFF
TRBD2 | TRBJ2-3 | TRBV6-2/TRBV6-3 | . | TGTGCCAGCAGTTTAGCGGGGGGGCGTTTTGTAGATACGCAGTATTTT | CASSLAGGRFVDTQYF
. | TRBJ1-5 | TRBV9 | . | TGTGCCAGCAGCGACCAGGGGCATCAGCCCCAGCATTTT | CASSDQGHQPQHF
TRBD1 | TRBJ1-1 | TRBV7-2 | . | TGTGCCAGCAGCGTTAACGACAGGGGAGGGGAAGCTTTCTTT | CASSVNDRGGEAFF
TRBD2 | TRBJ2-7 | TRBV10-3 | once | TGTGCCATCAGTGAAGAGAAGGCTAGCGGGAGGACCTACGAGCAGTACTTC | CAISEEKASGRTYEQYF
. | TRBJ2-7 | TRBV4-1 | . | TGCGCCAGCAGCCAAGCCAGCGGGGAGGGGGACTACGAGCAGTACTTC | CASSQASGEGDYEQYF
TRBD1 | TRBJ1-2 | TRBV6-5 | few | TGTGCCAGCAGTTACTCTACAGGGGAGGTTTATGGCTACACCTTC | CASSYSTGEVYGYTF
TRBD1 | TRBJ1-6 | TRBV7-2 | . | TGTGCCAGCGGAGACAGGGCTACCTATAATTCACCCCTCCACTTT | CASGDRATYNSPLHF
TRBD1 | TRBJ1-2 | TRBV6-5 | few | TGTGCCAGCAGACCGGGACAGCTCTATGGCTACACCTTC | CASRPGQLYGYTF
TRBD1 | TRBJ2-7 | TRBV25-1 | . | TGCGGGAAGGACAGGTTGAGTTACGAGCAGTACTTC | CGKDRLSYEQYF
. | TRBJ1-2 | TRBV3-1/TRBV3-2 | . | TGTGCCAGCAGCCAATGCTCGGGGGGTGGCTACACCTTC | CASSQCSGGGYTF
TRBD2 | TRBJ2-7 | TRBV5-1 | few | TGCGCCAGCAGCTCGGGACTAAGATACGAGCAGTACTTC | CASSSGLRYEQYF
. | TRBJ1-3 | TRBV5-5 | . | TGTGCCAGCAGCTTTTACTCAGGCTCTGGAAACACCATATATTTT | CASSFYSGSGNTIYF
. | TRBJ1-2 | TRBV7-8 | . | TGTGCCAGCAGCTTAGTCGGTGGGCAGGGTGGTGGTGGCTACACCTTC | CASSLVGGQGGGGYTF
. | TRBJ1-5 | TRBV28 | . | TGTGCCAGCAGCAAGCTAAATCAGCCCCAGCATTTT | CASSKLNQPQHF
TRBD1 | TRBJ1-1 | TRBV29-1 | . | TGCAGCGTTGTGGGCAGGGGGCCCTTGAACACTGAAGCTTTCTTT | CSVVGRGPLNTEAFF
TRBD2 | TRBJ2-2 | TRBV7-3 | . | TGTGCCAGCAGCTTATTCGGACTAGCGGGGAACACCGGGGAGCTGTTTTTT | CASSLFGLAGNTGELFF
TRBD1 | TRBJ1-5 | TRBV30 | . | TGTGCCTGGAGTGGAGGGACAGGGTACAATCAGCCCCAGCATTTT | CAWSGGTGYNQPQHF
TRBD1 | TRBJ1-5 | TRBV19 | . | TGTGCCAGTAGCAAAAAAAGGGGACAGCTGGGTCAGCCCCAGCATTTT | CASSKKRGQLGQPQHF
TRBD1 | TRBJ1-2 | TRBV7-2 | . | TGTGCCAGCAGCTTAGGCAGGACAGGGTATGGCTACACCTTC | CASSLGRTGYGYTF
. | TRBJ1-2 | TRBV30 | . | TGTGCCTGGAGTGTATCCGACTGGGATGGCTACACCTTC | CAWSVSDWDGYTF
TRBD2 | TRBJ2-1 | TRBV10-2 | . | TGCGCCAGCAGTGAGAGGCGGGGGGGTATGAATGAGCAGTTCTTC | CASSERRGGMNEQFF
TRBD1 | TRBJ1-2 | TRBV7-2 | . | TGTGCCAGCAGCCGGGACAGCTATGGCTACACCTTC | CASSRDSYGYTF
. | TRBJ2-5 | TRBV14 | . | TGTGCCAGCAGCCGGGCCAAACAAGAGACCCAGTACTTC | CASSRAKQETQYF
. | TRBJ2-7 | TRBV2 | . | TGTGCCAGCAGTGTTCACGGGGGAGACTACGAGCAGTACTTC | CASSVHGGDYEQYF
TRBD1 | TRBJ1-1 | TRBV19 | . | TGTGCCACCTGGCCCAGGGGGTCCTCGAACACTGAAGCTTTCTTT | CATWPRGSSNTEAFF
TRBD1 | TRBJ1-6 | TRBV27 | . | TGTGCCAGCAGTTTCACCCCACCGGACAGGGGAAATTCACCCCTCCACTTT | CASSFTPPDRGNSPLHF
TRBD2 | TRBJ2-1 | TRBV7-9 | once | TGTGCCAGCAGATCCCCGGGACTAGCAGATGAGCAGTTCTTC | CASRSPGLADEQFF
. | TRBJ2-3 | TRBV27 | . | TGTGCCAACAGTATGACAATACAGTACACAGATACGCAGTATTTT | CANSMTIQYTDTQYF
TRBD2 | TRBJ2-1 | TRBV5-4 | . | TGTGCCAGCAGCTTAGGACTAGCGGGAATGGATGAGCAGTTCTTC | CASSLGLAGMDEQFF
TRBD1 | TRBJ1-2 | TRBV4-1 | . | TGCGCCAGCAGCCAAACCAGGGGGGCTGGCTATGGCTACACCTTC | CASSQTRGAGYGYTF
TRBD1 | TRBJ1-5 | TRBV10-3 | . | TGTGCCATCAGTGAAAGGACAGGGGATCAGCCCCAGCATTTT | CAISERTGDQPQHF
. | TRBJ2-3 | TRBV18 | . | TGTGCCAGCTCACCCGGGGGATCCGCAACCACAGATACGCAGTATTTT | CASSPGGSATTDTQYF
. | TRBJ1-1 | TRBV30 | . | TGTGCCTGGAGTAGCTTGAACACTGAAGCTTTCTTT | CAWSSLNTEAFF
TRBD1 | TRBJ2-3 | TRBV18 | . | TGTGCCAGCTCGCCGACAGGGGCGGGTACGCAGTATTTT | CASSPTGAGTQYF
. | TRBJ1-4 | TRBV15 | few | TGTGCCACCAGCAGAGATAGGCGGAGTTTGCATGAAAAACTGTTTTTT | CATSRDRRSLHEKLFF
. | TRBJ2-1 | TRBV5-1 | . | TGCGCCAGCAGCTTGAACCCAACAGGGAGCTCCTACAATGAGCAGTTCTTC | CASSLNPTGSSYNEQFF
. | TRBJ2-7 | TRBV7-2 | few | TGTGCCAGCAGCTCGTCCCAACTTATCTACGAGCAGTACTTC | CASSSSQLIYEQYF
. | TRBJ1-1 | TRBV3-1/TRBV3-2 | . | TGTGCCAGCAGCCAATTTCAGGGGAACACTGAAGCTTTCTTT | CASSQFQGNTEAFF
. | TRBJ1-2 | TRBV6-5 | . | TGTGCCAGCAAGCCCTGGCGGACTACTAACTATGGCTACACCTTC | CASKPWRTTNYGYTF
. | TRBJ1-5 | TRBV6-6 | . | TGTGCCAGCGCTAAGGGGCGGGATAGTAGCAATCAGCCCCAGCATTTT | CASAKGRDSSNQPQHF
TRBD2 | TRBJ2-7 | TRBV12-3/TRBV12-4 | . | TGTGCCAGCAAAAGGGAGGGTTCGAACGAGCAGTACTTC | CASKREGSNEQYF
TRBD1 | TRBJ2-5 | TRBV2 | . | TGTGCCAGCAGGACGACAGGGAGAGAGACCCAGTACTTC | CASRTTGRETQYF
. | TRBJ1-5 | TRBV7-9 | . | TGTGCCAGCAGCGCGACAGGCAGCAATCAGCCCCAGCATTTT | CASSATGSNQPQHF